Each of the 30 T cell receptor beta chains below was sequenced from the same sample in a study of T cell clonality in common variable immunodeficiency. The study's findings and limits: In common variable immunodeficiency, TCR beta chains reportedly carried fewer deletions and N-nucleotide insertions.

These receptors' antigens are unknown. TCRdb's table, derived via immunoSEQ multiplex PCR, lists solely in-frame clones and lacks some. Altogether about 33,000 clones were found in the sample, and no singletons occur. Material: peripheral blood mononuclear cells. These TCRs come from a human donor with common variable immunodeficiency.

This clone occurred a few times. The chain's CDR3 is CASSQIQGERTQYF. The part of the CDR3 DNA that was read is TGTGCCAGCTCACAAATCCAGGGGGAACGGACC. This rearrangement joins TRBV18 to TRBJ2-5; 7 bases map to TRBD1. The read comes to an end 3 residues before the CDR3 does, leaving the germline J gene to fill in the end. Trimming took 4 bases from V and 7 from J; bases not matched to a gene: 9. The CDR3 loop spans 14 amino acids. Germline V lookup: CDR1 KGHSH, CDR2 LQKENI.

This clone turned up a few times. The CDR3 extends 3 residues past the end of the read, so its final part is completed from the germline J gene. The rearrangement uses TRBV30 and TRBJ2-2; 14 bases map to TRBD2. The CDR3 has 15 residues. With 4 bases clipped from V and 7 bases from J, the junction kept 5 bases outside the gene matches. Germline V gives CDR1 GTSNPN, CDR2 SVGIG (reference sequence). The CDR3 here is CAWNPGLAGVGELFF. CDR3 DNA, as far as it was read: TGTGCCTGGAACCCGGGACTAGCGGGGGTCGGGGAG.

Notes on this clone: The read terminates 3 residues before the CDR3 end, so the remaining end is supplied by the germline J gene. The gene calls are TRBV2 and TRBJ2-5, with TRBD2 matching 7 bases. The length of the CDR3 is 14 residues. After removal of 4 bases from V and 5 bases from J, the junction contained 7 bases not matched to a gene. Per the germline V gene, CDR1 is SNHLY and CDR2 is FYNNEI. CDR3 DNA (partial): TGTGCCAGCAGTGTGGCTAGCGGAGGGGAGACC. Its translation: CASSVASGGET. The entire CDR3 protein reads CASSVASGGETQYF.

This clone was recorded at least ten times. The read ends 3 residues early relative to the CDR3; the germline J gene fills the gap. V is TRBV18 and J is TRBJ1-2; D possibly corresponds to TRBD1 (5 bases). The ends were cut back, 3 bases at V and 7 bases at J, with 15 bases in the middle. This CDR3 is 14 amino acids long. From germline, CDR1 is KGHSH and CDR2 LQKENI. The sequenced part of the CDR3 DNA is TGTGCCAGCTCACCCGGTGGACATGGAGGTGGC. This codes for CASSPGGHGGG. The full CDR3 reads CASSPGGHGGGYTF.

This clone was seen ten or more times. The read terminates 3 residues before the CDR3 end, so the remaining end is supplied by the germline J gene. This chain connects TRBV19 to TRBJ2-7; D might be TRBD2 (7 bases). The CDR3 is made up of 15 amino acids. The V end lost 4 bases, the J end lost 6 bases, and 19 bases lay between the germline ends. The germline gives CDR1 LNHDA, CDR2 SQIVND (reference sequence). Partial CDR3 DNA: TGTGCCAGTAGTACCCCCTCCGGAGGGGGGGGCGAG. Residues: CASSTPSGGGGE. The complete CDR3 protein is CASSTPSGGGGEQYF.

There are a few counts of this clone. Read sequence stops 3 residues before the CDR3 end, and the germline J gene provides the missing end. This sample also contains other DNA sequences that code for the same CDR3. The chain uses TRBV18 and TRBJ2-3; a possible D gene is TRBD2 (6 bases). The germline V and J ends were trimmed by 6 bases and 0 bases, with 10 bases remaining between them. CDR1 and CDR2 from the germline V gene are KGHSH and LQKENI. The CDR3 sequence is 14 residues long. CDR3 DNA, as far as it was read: TGTGCCAGCTCCGGAGGGACTAGCACAGATACG. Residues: CASSGGTSTDT. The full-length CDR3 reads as CASSGGTSTDTQYF. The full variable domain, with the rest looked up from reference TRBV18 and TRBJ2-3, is NAGVMQNPRHLVRRRGQEARLRCSPMKGHSHVYWYRQLPEEGLKFMVYLQKENIIDESGMPKERFSAEFPKEGPSILRIQQVVRGDSAAYFCASSGGTSTDTQYFGPGTRLTVL.

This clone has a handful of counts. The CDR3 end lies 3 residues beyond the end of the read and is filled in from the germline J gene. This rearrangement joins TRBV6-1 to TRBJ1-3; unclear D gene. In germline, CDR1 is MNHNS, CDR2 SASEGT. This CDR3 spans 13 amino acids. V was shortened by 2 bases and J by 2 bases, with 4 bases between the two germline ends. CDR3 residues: CASSESPGNTIYF. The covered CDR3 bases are TGTGCCAGCAGTGAAAGCCCTGGAAACACC.

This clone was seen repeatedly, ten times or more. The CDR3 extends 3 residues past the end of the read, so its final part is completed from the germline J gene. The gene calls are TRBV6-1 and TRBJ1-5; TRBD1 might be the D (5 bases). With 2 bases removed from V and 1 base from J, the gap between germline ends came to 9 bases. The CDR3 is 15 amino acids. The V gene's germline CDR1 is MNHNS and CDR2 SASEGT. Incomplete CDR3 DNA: TGTGCCAGCAGTGAAAGGAGGGGAAGCAATCAGCCC. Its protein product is CASSERRGSNQP. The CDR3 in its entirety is CASSERRGSNQPQHF.

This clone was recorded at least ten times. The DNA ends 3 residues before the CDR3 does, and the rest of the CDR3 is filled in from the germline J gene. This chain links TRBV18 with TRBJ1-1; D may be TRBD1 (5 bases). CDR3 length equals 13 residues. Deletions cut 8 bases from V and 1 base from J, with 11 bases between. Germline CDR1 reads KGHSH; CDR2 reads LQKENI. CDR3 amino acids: CASGASPNTEAFF. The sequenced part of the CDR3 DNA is TGTGCCAGCGGGGCTTCCCCGAACACTGAA.

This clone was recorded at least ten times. The CDR3 DNA, read in part, is TGTGCCAGTTACAGGGGGGAAAAA. This sequence encodes CASYRGEK. In full, the CDR3 is CASYRGEKLFF. The chain carries TRBV19 and TRBJ1-4, with 8 positions matching TRBD1. The read is 3 residues too short to cover the CDR3 end, so that end is filled in from the germline J gene. This CDR3 comprises 11 residues. Trimming took 8 bases from V and 8 from J; bases not matched to a gene: 1. The germline gives CDR1 LNHDA, CDR2 SQIVND (reference sequence).

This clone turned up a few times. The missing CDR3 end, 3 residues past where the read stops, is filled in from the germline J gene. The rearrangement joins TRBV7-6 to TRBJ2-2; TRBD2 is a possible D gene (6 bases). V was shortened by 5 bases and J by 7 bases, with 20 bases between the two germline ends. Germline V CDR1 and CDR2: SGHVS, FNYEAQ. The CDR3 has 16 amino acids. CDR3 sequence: CASSGPGLGTIGELFF. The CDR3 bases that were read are TGTGCCAGCAGCGGGCCGGGACTGGGAACAATCGGGGAG.

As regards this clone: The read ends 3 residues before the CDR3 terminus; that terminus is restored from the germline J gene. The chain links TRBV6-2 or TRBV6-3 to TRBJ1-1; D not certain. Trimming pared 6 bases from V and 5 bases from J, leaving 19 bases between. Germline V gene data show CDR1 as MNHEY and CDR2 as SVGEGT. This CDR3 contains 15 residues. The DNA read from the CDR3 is TGTGCCAGCAGCCCTGCGGGCTCTAAGGTAACTGAA. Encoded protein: CASSPAGSKVTE. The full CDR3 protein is CASSPAGSKVTEAFF.

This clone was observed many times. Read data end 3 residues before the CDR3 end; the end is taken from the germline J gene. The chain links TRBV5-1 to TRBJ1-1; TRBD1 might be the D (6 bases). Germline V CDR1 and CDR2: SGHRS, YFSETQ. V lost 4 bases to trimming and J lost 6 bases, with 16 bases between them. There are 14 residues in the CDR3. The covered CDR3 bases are TGCGCCAGCAGCGGGGACACCTTGAAGGCTGAA. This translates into CASSGDTLKAE. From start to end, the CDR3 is CASSGDTLKAEAFF. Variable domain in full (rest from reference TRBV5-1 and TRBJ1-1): KAGVTQTPRYLIKTRGQQVTLSCSPISGHRSVSWYQQTPGQGLQFLFEYFSETQRNKGNFPGRFSGRQFSNSRSEMNVSTLELGDSALYLCASSGDTLKAEAFFGQGTRLTVV.

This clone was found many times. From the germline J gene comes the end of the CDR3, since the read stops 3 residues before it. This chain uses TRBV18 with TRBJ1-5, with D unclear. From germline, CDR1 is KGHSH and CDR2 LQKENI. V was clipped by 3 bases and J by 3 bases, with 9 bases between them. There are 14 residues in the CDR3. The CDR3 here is CASSPAGFNQPQHF. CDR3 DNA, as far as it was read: TGTGCCAGCTCACCCGCAGGATTCAATCAGCCC.

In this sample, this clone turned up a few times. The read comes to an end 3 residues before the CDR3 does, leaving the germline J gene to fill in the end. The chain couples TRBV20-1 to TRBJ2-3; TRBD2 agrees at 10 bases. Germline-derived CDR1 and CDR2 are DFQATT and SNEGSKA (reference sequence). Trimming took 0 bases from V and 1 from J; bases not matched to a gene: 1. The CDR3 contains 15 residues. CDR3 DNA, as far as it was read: TGCAGTGCTAGAGATAGCGGGGGGCGCACAGATACG. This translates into CSARDSGGRTDT. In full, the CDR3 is CSARDSGGRTDTQYF.

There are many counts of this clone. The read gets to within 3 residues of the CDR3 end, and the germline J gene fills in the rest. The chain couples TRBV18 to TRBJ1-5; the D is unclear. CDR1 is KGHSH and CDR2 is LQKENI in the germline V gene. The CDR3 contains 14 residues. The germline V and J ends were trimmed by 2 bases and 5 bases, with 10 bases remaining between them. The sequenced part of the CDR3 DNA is TGTGCCAGCTCACCAAACAGCCGATATCAGCCC. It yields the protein CASSPNSRYQP. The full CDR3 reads CASSPNSRYQPQHF.

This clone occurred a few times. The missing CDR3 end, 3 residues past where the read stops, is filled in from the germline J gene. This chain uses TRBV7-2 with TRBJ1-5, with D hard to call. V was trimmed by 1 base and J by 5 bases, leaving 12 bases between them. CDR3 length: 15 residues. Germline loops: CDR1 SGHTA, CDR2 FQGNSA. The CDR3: CASSLGIVGDQPQHF. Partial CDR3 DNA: TGTGCCAGCAGCTTAGGGATAGTCGGGGATCAGCCC.

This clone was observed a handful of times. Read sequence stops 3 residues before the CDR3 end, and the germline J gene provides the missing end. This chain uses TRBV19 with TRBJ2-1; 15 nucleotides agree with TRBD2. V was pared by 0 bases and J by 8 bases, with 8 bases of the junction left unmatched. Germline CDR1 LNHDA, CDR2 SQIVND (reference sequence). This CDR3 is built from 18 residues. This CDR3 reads CASSIDRTSGGAIDEQFF. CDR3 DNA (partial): TGTGCCAGTAGTATAGATCGGACTAGCGGGGGGGCCATCGATGAG.

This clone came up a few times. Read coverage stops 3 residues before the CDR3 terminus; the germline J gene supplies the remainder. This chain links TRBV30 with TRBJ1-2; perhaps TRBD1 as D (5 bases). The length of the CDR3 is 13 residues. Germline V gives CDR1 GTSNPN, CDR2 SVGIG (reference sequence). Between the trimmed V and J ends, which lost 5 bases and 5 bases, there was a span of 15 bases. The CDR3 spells CAWSDKAEYGYTF. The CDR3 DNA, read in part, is TGTGCCTGGTCGGACAAGGCTGAGTATGGC.

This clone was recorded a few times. CDR3 region: CAWSVLAPLHF. The sequenced CDR3 bases are TGTGCCTGGAGTGTACTTGCGCCC. The chain is built from TRBV30 and TRBJ1-6, with D uncertain. The read ends 3 residues early relative to the CDR3; the germline J gene fills the gap. The V gene's germline CDR1 is GTSNPN and CDR2 SVGIG (reference sequence). This CDR3 is built from 11 residues. The variable domain in full, completed from reference TRBV30 and TRBJ1-6, reads SQTIHQWPATLVQPVGSPLSLECTVEGTSNPNLYWYRQAAGRGLQLLFYSVGIGQISSEVPQNLSASRPQDRQFILSSKKLLLSDSGFYLCAWSVLAPLHFGNGTRLTVT.

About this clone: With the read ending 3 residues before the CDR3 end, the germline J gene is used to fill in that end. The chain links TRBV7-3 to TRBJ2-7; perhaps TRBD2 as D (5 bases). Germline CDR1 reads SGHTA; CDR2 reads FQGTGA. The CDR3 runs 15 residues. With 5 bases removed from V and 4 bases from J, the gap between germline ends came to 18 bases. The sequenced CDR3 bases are TGTGCCAGCAGCCCGGGTGGGCCTCCGGGGTACGAG. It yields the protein CASSPGGPPGYE. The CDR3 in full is CASSPGGPPGYEQYF.

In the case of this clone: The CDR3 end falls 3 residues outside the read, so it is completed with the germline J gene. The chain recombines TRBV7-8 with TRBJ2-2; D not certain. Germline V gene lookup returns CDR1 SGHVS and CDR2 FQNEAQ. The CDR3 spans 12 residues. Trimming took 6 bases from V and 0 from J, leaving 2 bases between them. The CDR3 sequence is CASSTNTGELFF. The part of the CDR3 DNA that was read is TGTGCCAGCAGTACGAACACCGGGGAG.

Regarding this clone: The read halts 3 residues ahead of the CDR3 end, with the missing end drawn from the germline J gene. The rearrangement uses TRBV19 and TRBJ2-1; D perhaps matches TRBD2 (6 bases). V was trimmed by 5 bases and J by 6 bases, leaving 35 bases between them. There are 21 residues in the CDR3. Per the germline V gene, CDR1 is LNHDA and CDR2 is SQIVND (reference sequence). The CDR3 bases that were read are TGTGCCAGTAGTCCCTTCCTCGAGGACTATTCAAGGAAAGAGAATCCCAATGAG. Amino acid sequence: CASSPFLEDYSRKENPNE. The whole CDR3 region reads CASSPFLEDYSRKENPNEQFF.

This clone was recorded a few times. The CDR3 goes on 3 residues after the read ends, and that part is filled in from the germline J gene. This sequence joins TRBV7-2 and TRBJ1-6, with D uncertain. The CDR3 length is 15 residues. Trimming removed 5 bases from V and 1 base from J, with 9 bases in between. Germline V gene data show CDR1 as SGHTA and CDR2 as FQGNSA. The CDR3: CASSSDRSYNSPLHF. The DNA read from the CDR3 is TGTGCCAGCAGCAGCGATAGGTCCTATAATTCACCC. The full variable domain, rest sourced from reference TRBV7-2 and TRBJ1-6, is GAGVSQSPSNKVTEKGKDVELRCDPISGHTALYWYRQSLGQGLEFLIYFQGNSAPDKSGLPSDRFSAERTGGSVSTLTIQRTQQEDSAVYLCASSSDRSYNSPLHFGNGTRLTVT.

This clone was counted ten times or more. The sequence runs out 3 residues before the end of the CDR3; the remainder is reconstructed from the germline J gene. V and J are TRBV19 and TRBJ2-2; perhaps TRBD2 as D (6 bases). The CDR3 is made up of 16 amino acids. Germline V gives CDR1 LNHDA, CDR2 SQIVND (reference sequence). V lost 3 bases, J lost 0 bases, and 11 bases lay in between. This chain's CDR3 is CASSIGTGANTGELFF. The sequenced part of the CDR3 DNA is TGTGCCAGTAGTATCGGGACGGGGGCGAACACCGGGGAG. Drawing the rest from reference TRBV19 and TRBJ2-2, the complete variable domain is DGGITQSPKYLFRKEGQNVTLSCEQNLNHDAMYWYRQDPGQGLRLIYYSQIVNDFQKGDIAEGYSVSREKKESFPLTVTSAQKNPTAFYLCASSIGTGANTGELFFGEGSRLTVL.

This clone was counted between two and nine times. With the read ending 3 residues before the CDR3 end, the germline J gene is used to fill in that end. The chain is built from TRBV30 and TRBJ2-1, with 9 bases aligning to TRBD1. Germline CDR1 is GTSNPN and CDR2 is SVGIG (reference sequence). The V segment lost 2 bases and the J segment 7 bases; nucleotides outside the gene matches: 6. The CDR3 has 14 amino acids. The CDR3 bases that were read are TGTGCCTGGAGTTCGGGACAGGGTGGGAATGAG. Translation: CAWSSGQGGNE. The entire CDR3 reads CAWSSGQGGNEQFF.

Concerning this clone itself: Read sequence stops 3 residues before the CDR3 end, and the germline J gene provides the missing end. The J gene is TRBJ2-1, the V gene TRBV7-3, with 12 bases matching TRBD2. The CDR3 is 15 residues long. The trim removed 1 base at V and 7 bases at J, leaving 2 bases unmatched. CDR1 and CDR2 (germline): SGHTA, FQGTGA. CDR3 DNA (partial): TGTGCCAGCAGCTTAAGTCTAGCGGGGGGGAATGAG. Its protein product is CASSLSLAGGNE. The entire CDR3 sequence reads CASSLSLAGGNEQFF.

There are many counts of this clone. The CDR3 protein is CASSSGNHQPQHF. The CDR3 bases that were read are TGTGCCAGCAGTTCAGGTAATCATCAGCCC. The chain employs TRBV2 and TRBJ1-5; no definite D call. The sequenced fragment ends 3 residues before the CDR3 boundary, so the rest is inferred from the germline J gene. This CDR3 spans 13 amino acids. The V gene's germline CDR1 is SNHLY and CDR2 FYNNEI. V lost 5 bases and J 5 bases, leaving 10 bases between the germline ends.

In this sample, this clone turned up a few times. The CDR3 reads CASSVTGGSSPLHF. The DNA read from the CDR3 is TGTGCCAGCAGCGTGACAGGGGGGTCTTCACCC. This chain links TRBV7-6 with TRBJ1-6; 9 bases map to TRBD1. The sequenced fragment ends 3 residues before the CDR3 boundary, so the rest is inferred from the germline J gene. Trimming removed 5 bases from V and 9 bases from J; junction bases left unmatched: 5. The germline V gene has CDR1 SGHVS and CDR2 FNYEAQ. The CDR3 loop spans 14 amino acids.

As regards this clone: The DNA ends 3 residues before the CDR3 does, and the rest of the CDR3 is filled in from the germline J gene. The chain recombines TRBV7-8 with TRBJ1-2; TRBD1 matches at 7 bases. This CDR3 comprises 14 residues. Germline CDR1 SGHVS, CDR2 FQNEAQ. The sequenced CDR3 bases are TGTGCCAGCAGCTTAGTAGAAACAGGGGAAGGC. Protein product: CASSLVETGEG. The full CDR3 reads CASSLVETGEGYTF.